These 8 T cell receptor beta chains originate from one sample sequenced in a study of T cell responses to AZD1222 COVID-19 vaccine. Sequenced by immunoSEQ multiplex PCR; TCRdb stores in-frame clones only, minus some. The profile covers approximately 30,000 clones, with more than 75% appearing a single time and about 4% taken by the ten largest. Material: peripheral blood, obtained 28 days after the second AZD1222 dose. The receptor set was obtained from an adult who received the AZD1222 COVID-19 vaccine.

This chain links TRBV6-5 with TRBJ2-2; 11 bases align to TRBD2. The germline V gene has CDR1 MNHEY and CDR2 SVGAGI. The CDR3 covers 15 residues. V was clipped by 6 bases and J by 3 bases; unmatched bases: 3. CDR3: CASRKGLADTGELFF. The CDR3 coding sequence is TGTGCCAGCAGGAAGGGACTAGCGGACACCGGGGAGCTGTTTTTT.

The chain employs TRBV10-2 and TRBJ1-1, with D uncertain. Per germline, CDR1 WSHSY and CDR2 SAAADI. This CDR3 is 12 amino acids long. V dropped 6 bases and J dropped 6 bases, with 11 bases sitting between them. CDR3: CASRALGSEAFF. The CDR3 DNA follows: TGCGCCAGCAGGGCCCTTGGGTCTGAAGCTTTCTTT.

The genes are TRBV6-6 and TRBJ2-7; 9 bases map to TRBD1. The junction had 6 bases not matched to a gene; V was cut back by 2 bases and J by 4 bases. Germline CDR1 MNHNY, CDR2 SVGAGI (reference sequence). CDR3 length equals 15 residues. The chain's CDR3 is CASSYGQGFDYEQYV. CDR3 nucleotide sequence: TGTGCCAGCAGTTACGGACAGGGGTTCGATTACGAGCAGTACGTC.

This rearrangement joins TRBV14 to TRBJ2-7; D not resolved. Germline assignment: CDR1 SGHDN and CDR2 FVKESK. V lost 5 bases and J 4 bases, leaving 9 bases between the germline ends. This CDR3 has 12 amino acids. The CDR3, as DNA: TGTGCCAGCAGCTTCAATAGATACGAGCAGTACTTC. It translates to CASSFNRYEQYF.

The sample holds one count of this clone. J is TRBJ2-1 and V is TRBV19; D not resolved. The germline V gene encodes CDR1 LNHDA and CDR2 SQIVND (reference sequence). The CDR3 runs 15 residues. V gave up 7 bases and J gave up 1 base, with 14 bases separating them. The CDR3 loop is CASTQDGWSYNEQFF. CDR3 in DNA: TGTGCCAGTACCCAAGACGGGTGGTCCTACAATGAGCAGTTCTTC.

This clone was detected once. The rearrangement uses TRBV5-1 and TRBJ2-5; 10 bases are shared with TRBD2. Germline trimming cut 4 bases from V and 6 bases from J; bases unmatched to any gene: 9. Germline CDR1 is SGHRS and CDR2 is YFSETQ. The CDR3 consists of 15 residues. The CDR3 DNA follows: TGCGCCAGCAGCCTCCAAGCGGGGGGGCCCAAGACCCAGTACTTC. The encoded protein is CASSLQAGGPKTQYF.

The V and J genes are TRBV28 and TRBJ2-7; D may be TRBD1 (7 bases). CDR3 length equals 15 residues. V shed 7 bases and J shed 0 bases, with 16 bases lying between them. The V gene's germline CDR1 is MDHEN and CDR2 SYDVKM. The CDR3 DNA reads TGTGCCAGCATTTCGGGCGGGACAGCCTCCTACGAGCAGTACTTC. Protein product: CASISGGTASYEQYF.

This rearrangement joins TRBV21-1 to TRBJ1-4; TRBD1 reflects the table's D call only, with no check against the DNA. TRBV21-1 is annotated as a pseudogene. This CDR3 region has 20 residues. The CDR3 is CASSKALPGQEHATNEKLFF. The CDR3 coding sequence is TGTGCCAGCAGCAAAGCCCTCCCGGGACAGGAACATGCAACTAATGAAAAACTGTTTTTT.